This passage covers 15 T cell receptor beta chains from one sample sequenced in a study of cytotoxic CD8 clonotypes in ibrutinib-treated CLL. Profiled with immunoSEQ multiplex PCR; TCRdb holds only in-frame clones, not every one. The data show approximately 350,000 clones, roughly 71% seen once. Sequenced here: PBMCs, sampled after 36 months of ibrutinib treatment. The receptors stem from a human donor with chronic lymphocytic leukemia.

V and J are TRBV6-1 and TRBJ2-4; D perhaps matches TRBD2 (5 bases). The CDR3 has 17 residues. V was trimmed by 2 bases and J by 0 bases, leaving 14 bases between them. Germline loops: CDR1 MNHNS, CDR2 SASEGT. CDR3 residues: CASSERFPGIAKNIQYF. DNA for the CDR3: TGTGCCAGCAGTGAAAGGTTCCCCGGGATAGCCAAAAACATTCAGTACTTC.

The chain carries TRBV6-5 and TRBJ1-2, with D perhaps matching TRBD1 (6 bases). The CDR3 sequence is 15 residues long. Germline V gives CDR1 MNHEY, CDR2 SVGAGI. Between the trimmed V and J ends, which lost 4 bases and 8 bases, there was a span of 20 bases. Here the CDR3 reads CASSLGHERRVGYTF. In DNA, the CDR3 is TGTGCCAGCAGTTTGGGACACGAACGGAGGGTCGGCTACACCTTC.

This chain's CDR3 is CASSLEYAEAFF. Here the CDR3 DNA reads TGTGCCAGCAGCTTGGAATACGCTGAAGCTTTCTTT. The chain couples TRBV5-6 to TRBJ1-1; D is unclear. V was shortened by 0 bases and J by 6 bases, with 6 bases between the two germline ends. Germline CDR1 reads SGHDT; CDR2 reads YYEEEE. This CDR3 contains 12 residues.

CDR3 sequence reads: CATSPGQAGGSSYEQYF. The CDR3 coding sequence is TGTGCCACCAGCCCCGGCCAAGCGGGCGGTAGCTCCTACGAGCAGTACTTC. V usage is TRBV10-3 and J usage is TRBJ2-7; possible D gene TRBD2, 6 bases. V lost 10 bases and J 0 bases, leaving 25 bases between the germline ends. The CDR3 loop spans 17 amino acids. Germline loops: CDR1 ENHRY, CDR2 SYGVKD.

A few counts support this clone. The chain has TRBV10-2 and TRBJ1-6; unclear D gene. The V end was cut by 4 bases, the J end by 8 bases, with 15 bases between. This CDR3 region has 15 residues. Germline CDR1 reads WSHSY; CDR2 reads SAAADI. CDR3 region: CASSARSVVDSPLHF. The CDR3 nucleotides are TGCGCCAGCAGTGCCAGGAGTGTGGTGGATTCACCCCTCCACTTT.

The V and J genes are TRBV27 and TRBJ2-3, with 11 bases aligning to TRBD2. Trimming cost V 6 bases and J 8 bases; bases outside gene matches: 10. CDR1 and CDR2 from the germline V gene are MNHEY and SMNVEV (reference sequence). The CDR3 sequence is 15 residues long. The CDR3 is CASRRTSGLQVTQYF. The CDR3 DNA reads as TGTGCCAGCAGACGGACTAGCGGGTTGCAGGTTACGCAGTATTTT.

This clone occurred a few times. The rearrangement links TRBV27 to TRBJ2-7; TRBD1 might be the D (6 bases). Per germline, CDR1 MNHEY and CDR2 SMNVEV (reference sequence). Between the trimmed V and J ends, which lost 6 bases and 1 base, there was a span of 16 bases. CDR3 size: 15 residues. As DNA, the CDR3 is TGTGCCAGCAGAAGCATAGGACAGTTATCCTACGAGCAGTACTTC. Its protein product is CASRSIGQLSYEQYF.

The J gene is TRBJ2-7, the V gene TRBV13; 10 bases agree with TRBD2. The V and J ends lost 0 bases and 6 bases, in that order; junction bases with no gene match: 11. The CDR3 covers 17 residues. Germline loops: CDR1 PRHDT, CDR2 FYEKMQ (reference sequence). This chain's CDR3 is CASSLGHTSGTAGEQYF. DNA for the CDR3: TGTGCCAGCAGCTTAGGACATACTAGCGGGACCGCGGGCGAGCAGTACTTC.

The V gene is TRBV6-5, the J gene TRBJ2-7; unclear D gene. The CDR3 length is 14 residues. With 6 bases removed from V and 3 bases from J, the gap between germline ends came to 15 bases. The germline gives CDR1 MNHEY, CDR2 SVGAGI. CDR3 bases: TGTGCCAGCAGCCGCCCAGTCCCCAGCTACGAGCAGTACTTC. It yields the protein CASSRPVPSYEQYF.

This clone appeared a few times. The chain couples TRBV7-9 to TRBJ2-6; weak D call: TRBD2 (5 bases). Germline CDR1 SEHNR, CDR2 FQNEAQ (reference sequence). The length of the CDR3 is 15 residues. V was clipped by 5 bases and J by 3 bases, with 11 bases between them. CDR3 sequence: CASSPPGFGANVLTF. The CDR3 bases are TGTGCCAGCAGCCCCCCGGGGTTTGGGGCCAACGTCCTGACTTTC.

V is TRBV7-2 and J is TRBJ2-7, with TRBD1 matching over 9 bases. V trimming: 5 bases; J trimming: 6 bases; junction bases outside the gene matches: 14. The length of the CDR3 is 16 residues. The germline V gene encodes CDR1 SGHTA and CDR2 FQGNSA. The CDR3 region has the DNA TGTGCCAGCAGCAGGGCAACAGGGGGCGCCTGGCTCGAGCAGTACTTC. Its protein product is CASSRATGGAWLEQYF.

On this clone itself: A single base separates this from a much larger clone, so it may be a read error. V is TRBV5-1 and J is TRBJ2-3; D might be TRBD1 or TRBD2, each matching 5 bases. CDR1 is SGHRS and CDR2 is YFSETQ in the germline V gene. The CDR3 loop spans 14 amino acids. CDR3 region: CASGGALSTDTQCF. In DNA form, the CDR3 reads TGCGCCAGCGGGGGAGCTCTATCCACAGATACGCAGTGTTTT.

This clone was picked up a small number of times. The V gene is TRBV2, the J gene TRBJ1-2; 8 bases line up with TRBD1. V shed 6 bases and J 4 bases; nucleotides not matched to a gene: 4. CDR1 is SNHLY, CDR2 FYNNEI, per germline. The CDR3 totals 13 residues. CDR3 amino acids: CASRRTGTYGYTF. The CDR3 nucleotides read TGTGCCAGCAGGCGGACAGGGACCTATGGCTACACCTTC.

The CDR3 reads CSVGKRDRAYEQYF. The DNA for the CDR3 is TGCAGCGTTGGGAAGCGGGACAGGGCCTACGAGCAGTACTTC. The chain is built from TRBV29-1 and TRBJ2-7, with 9 positions matching TRBD1. Trimming cost V 4 bases and J 2 bases; bases outside gene matches: 6. From germline, CDR1 is SQVTM and CDR2 ANQGSEA. CDR3 size: 14 residues.

In nucleotides, the CDR3 is TGTGCCAGCAGTTACGGGCTATCATACCAAGAGACCCAGTACTTC. Amino acids: CASSYGLSYQETQYF. The chain uses TRBV6-6 and TRBJ2-5, with D hard to call. The CDR3 covers 15 residues. V lost 2 bases, J lost 0 bases, and 10 bases lay in between. The germline V gene encodes CDR1 MNHNY and CDR2 SVGAGI (reference sequence).